These T cell receptor beta chains were read from a single sample in a study of post-analysis software for immune sequencing data. From the PCR reads, TCRdb called clonotypes with MiXCR, one entry per CDR3 protein. The data hold a few hundred thousand distinct CDR3 sequences, with more than 30% observed a single time. Sequencing was performed on blood. Receptor source: a girl aged 2 to 10 with multiple sclerosis. Each CDR3 is given with its conserved first and last residue. D genes are given only for firm matches. Clone size, where shown, is once, few, many, or a class for clones that have expanded.

J,size,V,D,CDR3,DNA
TRBJ2-1,.,TRBV7-9,.,CASSPPGRGANEQFF,TGTGCCAGCAGCCCCCCCGGACGGGGTGCGAATGAGCAGTTCTTC
TRBJ2-4,few,TRBV5-1,.,CASSLGVGASNIQYF,TGCGCCAGCAGCTTGGGTGTCGGTGCGTCAAACATTCAGTACTTC
TRBJ2-7,few,TRBV28,.,CASSPLGASTYEQYF,TGTGCCAGCAGCCCATTGGGGGCATCAACCTACGAGCAGTACTTC
TRBJ1-2,.,TRBV25-1,.,CASSERVPPLTQWILNGYTF,TGTGCCAGCAGTGAAAGGGTGCCGCCGCTGACACAGTGGATTTTAAATGGCTACACCTTC
TRBJ2-7,few,TRBV3-1,TRBD2,CASSLRTSGDLPYEQYF,TGTGCCAGCAGCCTAAGGACTAGCGGGGATTTGCCCTACGAGCAGTACTTC
TRBJ1-2,few,TRBV12-3/TRBV12-4,.,CASSFVGASYTF,TGTGCCAGCAGTTTCGTAGGGGCGAGCTACACCTTC
TRBJ2-5,few,TRBV10-2,TRBD1,CASSGGTGAETQYF,TGCGCCAGCAGTGGCGGGACAGGGGCGGAGACCCAGTACTTC
TRBJ1-1,few,TRBV18,.,CASSRGDTEAFF,TGTGCCAGCTCCCGAGGGGACACTGAAGCTTTCTTT
TRBJ2-1,.,TRBV5-1,.,CASSPGGTRGNEQFF,TGCGCCAGCAGCCCGGGCGGGACAAGGGGCAATGAGCAGTTCTTC
TRBJ1-2,few,TRBV18,.,CASSPRGLIGYTF,TGTGCCAGCTCACCACGGGGCTTGATTGGCTACACCTTC
TRBJ2-1,.,TRBV5-5,TRBD2,CASSAPSGASSYNEQFF,TGTGCCAGCAGCGCCCCTAGCGGGGCCAGCTCCTACAATGAGCAGTTCTTC
TRBJ2-7,.,TRBV5-5,.,CASSPWGVPAKSYEQYF,TGTGCCAGCAGCCCCTGGGGCGTTCCGGCGAAATCCTACGAGCAGTACTTC